This is a list of T cell receptor beta chains from one sample in a study of T cell responses to AZD1222 COVID-19 vaccine. Generated by immunoSEQ multiplex PCR, the TCRdb table keeps only in-frame clones and is missing some. The sample gives about 140,000 clones, approximately 91% of which show up once; around 1.8% is in the top ten. This sample comprised peripheral blood, obtained 28 days after the second AZD1222 dose. The source of these receptors is an adult who received the AZD1222 COVID-19 vaccine. Each CDR3 is given with its conserved first and last residue. Fields, in order: J gene, clone size, D gene, V gene, CDR3 protein, CDR3 DNA. The D gene is left open where the match is weak. Clone size is shown for a subset of rows, as once, few, many or a class of expanded clone.

TRBJ1-6	-	-	TRBV6-5	CASTALNSPLHF	TGTGCCAGCACCGCTCTGAATTCACCCCTCCACTTT
TRBJ1-4	once	-	TRBV6-6	CASSYSLTTTNEKLFF	TGTGCCAGCAGTTACTCGCTCACTACAACTAATGAAAAACTGTTTTTT
TRBJ1-1	-	-	TRBV12-3/TRBV12-4	CASRTRQSFEAFF	TGTGCCAGCAGAACTCGACAGAGCTTTGAAGCTTTCTTT
TRBJ2-1	-	TRBD1	TRBV13	CASRSGGYNEQFF	TGTGCCAGCAGATCAGGGGGATACAATGAGCAGTTCTTC
TRBJ2-7	-	-	TRBV7-8	CASSNRGTFSYEQYF	TGTGCCAGCAGCAACCGAGGGACGTTCTCCTACGAGCAGTACTTC
TRBJ1-2	-	-	TRBV19	CASNDKYGYTF	TGTGCCAGTAACGACAAGTATGGCTACACCTTC
TRBJ1-1	-	TRBD1	TRBV7-9	CASSPSGTEGEAFF	TGTGCCAGCAGCCCGTCCGGGACAGAGGGTGAAGCTTTCTTT
TRBJ1-1	-	-	TRBV19	CASSIGQGRTEAFF	TGTGCCAGTAGTATCGGGCAGGGCCGCACTGAAGCTTTCTTT
TRBJ1-1	-	TRBD1	TRBV11-3	CASSPRTGSTEAFF	TGTGCCAGCAGCCCACGGACAGGGAGCACTGAAGCTTTCTTT
TRBJ2-1	-	-	TRBV1	CTLGGKGGRPYNEQFF	TGCACCTTGGGAGGGAAAGGCGGGAGGCCCTACAATGAGCAGTTCTTC
TRBJ1-6	-	TRBD1	TRBV5-6	CASSLGQGGVPLHF	TGTGCCAGCAGCTTGGGACAGGGAGGGGTCCCCCTCCACTTT
TRBJ2-1	-	-	TRBV10-2	CASSEGYYNEQFF	TGCGCCAGCAGTGAGGGATATTACAATGAGCAGTTCTTC
TRBJ2-7	-	-	TRBV6-6	CASSYGQGRGEQYF	TGTGCCAGCAGTTATGGGCAGGGGCGGGGCGAGCAGTACTTC
TRBJ2-5	once	TRBD2	TRBV5-4	CASSLAGGRETQYF	TGTGCCAGCAGCTTGGCCGGCGGGAGAGAGACCCAGTACTTC
TRBJ2-1	-	TRBD2	TRBV24-1	CATSELRGTSGVYNEQFF	TGTGCCACCAGTGAGCTTAGGGGGACTAGCGGGGTTTACAATGAGCAGTTCTTC
TRBJ2-7	once	-	TRBV7-9	CASSLVGGGSYEQYF	TGTGCCAGCAGCTTAGTCGGGGGCGGAAGCTACGAGCAGTACTTC
TRBJ2-3	-	-	TRBV6-5	CASSYSFTDTQYF	TGTGCCAGCAGTTACTCGTTCACAGATACGCAGTATTTT
TRBJ2-1	-	-	TRBV7-8	CASSSLKGAAFPNEQFF	TGTGCCAGCAGCTCCCTAAAAGGAGCGGCCTTCCCAAATGAGCAGTTCTTC
TRBJ2-3	-	-	TRBV7-9	CASSLVVTDTQYF	TGTGCCAGCAGCTTAGTGGTCACAGATACGCAGTATTTT
TRBJ2-7	-	TRBD1	TRBV12-3/TRBV12-4	CASSFRGSEQYF	TGTGCCAGCAGTTTCAGGGGGAGCGAGCAGTACTTC
TRBJ2-2	-	-	TRBV5-1	CASSFSGPGTGELFF	TGCGCCAGCAGCTTCTCGGGGCCGGGGACCGGGGAGCTGTTTTTT
TRBJ1-6	-	TRBD1	TRBV2	CASSVTGSTSPLHF	TGTGCCAGCAGCGTGACAGGGTCGACGTCACCCCTCCACTTT
TRBJ1-5	few	-	TRBV2	CASRANSNQPQHF	TGTGCCAGCCGGGCAAATAGCAATCAGCCCCAGCATTTT
TRBJ2-1	-	-	TRBV19	CASSFLEDYNEQFF	TGTGCCAGTAGCTTCTTAGAGGATTACAATGAGCAGTTCTTC
TRBJ2-7	-	-	TRBV6-5	CASSFSGTGIPKEQYF	TGTGCCAGCAGTTTCTCCGGGACTGGAATACCGAAGGAGCAGTACTTC
TRBJ2-3	-	-	TRBV7-3	CASSLDGTDTQYF	TGTGCCAGCAGCCTAGATGGAACAGATACGCAGTATTTT
TRBJ1-1	-	-	TRBV27	CASSFLARRNTEAFF	TGTGCCAGCAGTTTTTTGGCACGGCGGAACACTGAAGCTTTCTTT
TRBJ2-5	few	TRBD2	TRBV4-1	CASSQESTSGSLKTQYF	TGCGCCAGCAGCCAAGAAAGTACTAGCGGGAGTTTGAAGACCCAGTACTTC
TRBJ1-1	-	TRBD1	TRBV5-1	CASSLVKQGRNTEAFF	TGCGCCAGCAGCTTGGTGAAACAGGGGCGGAACACTGAAGCTTTCTTT
TRBJ1-1	-	-	TRBV5-1	CASSSGAANAEAFF	TGCGCCAGCAGCTCGGGGGCTGCCAACGCTGAAGCTTTCTTT
TRBJ1-5	-	-	TRBV19	CASSMVSQPQHF	TGTGCCAGTAGTATGGTTTCTCAGCCCCAGCATTTT
TRBJ2-5	-	-	TRBV2	CASSAGSPAGTQYF	TGTGCCAGCAGTGCAGGGTCCCCTGCGGGGACCCAGTACTTC
TRBJ2-2	-	-	TRBV5-4	CASSAGTWNTGELFF	TGTGCCAGCAGCGCCGGGACCTGGAACACCGGGGAGCTGTTTTTT
TRBJ2-2	-	-	TRBV29-1	CSVAGSGELFF	TGCAGCGTTGCAGGGTCCGGGGAGCTGTTTTTT
TRBJ2-7	-	TRBD1	TRBV2	CASTQGGGQGIYEQYF	TGTGCCAGCACACAAGGGGGGGGACAGGGTATCTACGAGCAGTACTTC
TRBJ2-1	-	-	TRBV3-1/TRBV3-2	CASSQGPITRYEQFF	TGTGCCAGCAGCCAAGGCCCAATTACTAGATATGAGCAGTTCTTC
TRBJ1-5	-	-	TRBV19	CASRRRENQPQHF	TGTGCCAGTAGGAGACGGGAAAATCAGCCCCAGCATTTT
TRBJ1-3	-	-	TRBV15	CATSRDRASGNTIYF	TGTGCCACCAGCAGAGATAGGGCATCTGGAAACACCATATATTTT
TRBJ1-3	-	-	TRBV2	CASNKGSTGNTIYF	TGTGCCAGCAACAAAGGCAGTACTGGAAACACCATATATTTT
TRBJ2-5	once	-	TRBV5-6	CASSLARDPQETQYF	TGTGCCAGCAGCTTGGCCCGAGACCCCCAAGAGACCCAGTACTTC
TRBJ2-5	-	TRBD2	TRBV7-9	CASSGQTSGPPETQYF	TGTGCCAGCAGCGGCCAGACTAGCGGGCCTCCTGAGACCCAGTACTTC
TRBJ1-2	-	-	TRBV27	CASSLQGPYGYTF	TGTGCCAGCAGTTTACAGGGTCCCTATGGCTACACCTTC